A selection of T cell receptor beta chains follows, all from one sample in a study of CD8+ T cells in alopecia areata. This table comes from immunoSEQ multiplex PCR, and its TCRdb copy is limited to in-frame clones, with some not included. The sample lists some 210,000 clones, 50% to 60% occurring once. This material consisted of CD4+ T cells sorted from blood, taken at week 0. The receptors shown here come from a human donor with alopecia areata. Each CDR3 is given with its conserved first and last residue. Fields, in order: J gene, clone size, V gene, D gene, CDR3 DNA, CDR3 protein. The D gene is left open where the match is weak. The size entry is marked missing in some rows and otherwise reads once, few, many or a size class.

>TRBJ2-3|few|TRBV9|.
TGTGCCAGCAGCGCTTCGGGGGTTAGCGGACCACTCACAGATACGCAGTATTTT
CASSASGVSGPLTDTQYF
>TRBJ1-6|.|TRBV18|.
TGTGCCAGCTCACAGATGGGGGGCCTAAGCTCCTATAATTCACCCCTCCACTTT
CASSQMGGLSSYNSPLHF
>TRBJ2-2|once|TRBV27|.
TGTGCCAGCAGTCCTCTCGGTCCTCCGGCAACCGGGGAGCTGTTTTTT
CASSPLGPPATGELFF
>TRBJ2-7|few|TRBV5-1|.
TGCGCCAGCAGCGTCAGGAATAGCGAGCAGTACTTC
CASSVRNSEQYF
>TRBJ2-5|.|TRBV6-6|TRBD2
TGTGCCAGCAGTTCCTCCGGGACTACCCTTTCGAGGACCCAGTACTTC
CASSSSGTTLSRTQYF
>TRBJ1-2|few|TRBV29-1|.
TGCAGCGTTGCGCCAGCTAACTATGGCTACACCTTC
CSVAPANYGYTF
>TRBJ1-2|.|TRBV6-6|.
TGTGCCAGCAGTCCTACGGCCGGACAGTTTTATGGCTACACCTTC
CASSPTAGQFYGYTF
>TRBJ1-4|.|TRBV4-2|.
TGTGCCAGCAGCCAAGACGAAGGCAGGGGTAGTGAAAAACTGTTTTTT
CASSQDEGRGSEKLFF
>TRBJ2-6|.|TRBV2|.
TGTGCCACCACCTCTGGGGCCAACGTCCTGACTTTC
CATTSGANVLTF
>TRBJ1-5|.|TRBV9|.
TGTGCCAGCAGCGTAGCTGGGACGGAAGATCAGCCCCAGCATTTT
CASSVAGTEDQPQHF
>TRBJ1-1|.|TRBV30|.
TGTGCCTGGAAGTTTAGGCGGCGTGAAGCTTTCTTT
CAWKFRRREAFF
>TRBJ2-7|few|TRBV20-1|TRBD1
TGCAGTGCCGGGACAGGGGGAGAGCAGTACTTC
CSAGTGGEQYF
>TRBJ2-7|.|TRBV11-2|.
TGTGCCAGCAGCTCGCCCCCCCCTAGGAGCTCCTACGAGCAGTACTTC
CASSSPPPRSSYEQYF
>TRBJ1-4|.|TRBV27|TRBD1
TGTGCCAGCAGACGGACAGGGGGCAGTAATGAAAAACTGTTTTTT
CASRRTGGSNEKLFF
>TRBJ1-3|few|TRBV30|.
TGTGCCTGGAGTGTCGGAACCCACTCTGGAAACACCATATATTTT
CAWSVGTHSGNTIYF
>TRBJ1-3|.|TRBV5-1|TRBD1
TGCGCCAGCAGCCGGGAACAGGGGGAAGGAAACACCATATATTTT
CASSREQGEGNTIYF
>TRBJ1-1|many|TRBV2|.
TGTGCCAGCTCGGCGAACACTGAAGCTTTCTTT
CASSANTEAFF
>TRBJ1-1|.|TRBV29-1|.
TGCAGCGTTGAGTTGACAGCGAACACTGAAGCTTTCTTT
CSVELTANTEAFF
>TRBJ1-1|.|TRBV18|.
TGTGCCAGCTTGGGGTGGCAGCTGAACACTGAAGCTTTCTTT
CASLGWQLNTEAFF
>TRBJ2-1|.|TRBV29-1|TRBD2
TGCAGCGTCCATCCGGGACTAGCGGGAGGAGGCAATGAGCAGTTCTTC
CSVHPGLAGGGNEQFF
>TRBJ1-2|.|TRBV30|.
TGTGCCTGGAGACTTGATCTTCAAGGGGGCTACACCTTC
CAWRLDLQGGYTF
>TRBJ2-3|few|TRBV7-6|.
TGTGCCAGCAGCTTAGCCCCAAACGAAGATACGCAGTATTTT
CASSLAPNEDTQYF
>TRBJ1-1|.|TRBV9|.
TGTGCCAGCAGCGTAGATGTACAACCGAACACTGAAGCTTTCTTT
CASSVDVQPNTEAFF
>TRBJ1-1|.|TRBV4-1|.
TGCGCCAGCAGCCAAGGGGGCTTAACTGAAGCTTTCTTT
CASSQGGLTEAFF
>TRBJ2-1|.|TRBV29-1|TRBD1
TGCAGCTTCTCAGGGACAGGAATCTACAATGAGCAGTTCTTC
CSFSGTGIYNEQFF
>TRBJ2-2|.|TRBV7-3|.
TGTGCCAGCAGCTTAAATCCCGGCCCTCGAGCCGGGGAGCTGTTTTTT
CASSLNPGPRAGELFF
>TRBJ1-1|.|TRBV6-6|TRBD1
TGTGCCAGCAGTTCCCGACAGGGGGCTGAAGCTTTCTTT
CASSSRQGAEAFF
>TRBJ2-1|.|TRBV9|TRBD2
TGTGCCAGCAGCGGTAGAGTTGGTGGTAGCGGGAAAGAGCAGTTCTTC
CASSGRVGGSGKEQFF
>TRBJ2-3|.|TRBV30|TRBD1
TGTGCCTGGAGTCAAGGGGGCGCCGGCACAGATACGCAGTATTTT
CAWSQGGAGTDTQYF
>TRBJ1-2|.|TRBV27|.
TGTGCCAGCAGTTTGAAGGCCACTTATAACTATGGCTACACCTTC
CASSLKATYNYGYTF
>TRBJ1-2|.|TRBV11-1|.
TGTGCCAGCAGCTCCAGCCACGCCAGGACTGACACCTTC
CASSSSHARTDTF
>TRBJ2-1|.|TRBV11-2|.
TGTGCCAGCAGCTTAGTTGGGCAGGAGCAGTTCTTC
CASSLVGQEQFF
>TRBJ1-2|few|TRBV7-2|.
TGTGCCAGCAGCTTATCGGGGACAAACTTTTTCTATGGCTACACCTTC
CASSLSGTNFFYGYTF
>TRBJ2-3|.|TRBV29-1|TRBD1
TGCAGCGTTAAGAGACAGGGTAGCTCCCAAGATACGCAGTATTTT
CSVKRQGSSQDTQYF
>TRBJ2-7|.|TRBV29-1|TRBD2
TGCAGCGTCGGGACTAGCCAGACCTACGAGCAGTACTTC
CSVGTSQTYEQYF
>TRBJ2-2|.|TRBV30|.
TGTGCCTGGAGTGAGGCGGTGTACACCGGGGAGCTGTTTTTT
CAWSEAVYTGELFF
>TRBJ2-1|.|TRBV29-1|TRBD1
TGCAGCGTTTCGACGCCTCCCGGGACAGGGTCCTACAATGAGCAGTTCTTC
CSVSTPPGTGSYNEQFF
>TRBJ2-3|once|TRBV29-1|.
TGCAGCGTTGTGTCCGACTTGTGGGACACAGATACGCAGTATTTT
CSVVSDLWDTDTQYF
>TRBJ2-5|few|TRBV10-1|.
TGCGCCAGCAGTGAGTCCCCGACGTCGACCCAGTACTTC
CASSESPTSTQYF
>TRBJ2-1|.|TRBV29-1|.
TGCAGCGTTGATGGGTTGGGGCGAGATGAGCAGTTCTTC
CSVDGLGRDEQFF
>TRBJ2-5|once|TRBV6-5|.
TGTGCCAGCAGCCCCGCGCGAGGCGGCCAAGAGACCCAGTACTTC
CASSPARGGQETQYF
>TRBJ1-5|.|TRBV18|.
TGTGCCAGCTCACCCAAACAGGGTCAGCCCCAGCATTTT
CASSPKQGQPQHF
>TRBJ1-5|.|TRBV5-8|TRBD1
TGTGCCAGCAGCTCCGGACAGGGCCTTAGCAATCAGCCCCAGCATTTT
CASSSGQGLSNQPQHF
>TRBJ2-7|once|TRBV10-3|.
TGTGCCATCAGTGAGGAAGTCGGCGCTGACGAGCAGTACTTC
CAISEEVGADEQYF
>TRBJ1-2|.|TRBV6-1|.
TGTGCCAGCGTCGTCAGCGGAAACTATGGCTACACCTTC
CASVVSGNYGYTF
>TRBJ2-1|once|TRBV7-4|.
TGTGCCAGCAGCTTAGTTTTGGGGGGCAATGAGCAGTTCTTC
CASSLVLGGNEQFF
>TRBJ2-3|.|TRBV5-1|.
TGCGCCAGCAGCCCCGAATTTCTCGATACGCAGTATTTT
CASSPEFLDTQYF
>TRBJ2-4|few|TRBV29-1|.
TGCAGCGTTGCTGGGCTAGCCAAAAACATTCAGTACTTC
CSVAGLAKNIQYF
>TRBJ2-3|.|TRBV15|TRBD2
TGTGCCACCAGCAGAGACGGGAGGGAGGCGCAGTATTTT
CATSRDGREAQYF
>TRBJ2-7|.|TRBV6-5|TRBD2
TGTGCCAGCAGTTACGGAACTAGCGGGAGCTACGAGCAGTACTTC
CASSYGTSGSYEQYF
>TRBJ2-1|few|TRBV7-9|TRBD2
TGTGCCAGCAGCTTAGATCCTAGCGGGAGATATGAGCAGTTCTTC
CASSLDPSGRYEQFF
>TRBJ2-7|few|TRBV19|.
TGTGCCAGTATCCCCCAAGAGGGGACGCAAGCCTACGAGCAGTACTTC
CASIPQEGTQAYEQYF
>TRBJ1-2|few|TRBV11-2|.
TGTGCCAGCAGCTTAGGCGGGACGAGCAATGGCTACACCTTC
CASSLGGTSNGYTF
>TRBJ2-3|.|TRBV4-2|TRBD2
TGTGCCAGCAGCCAAGTAGCGGGAGCTCCAGATACGCAGTATTTT
CASSQVAGAPDTQYF